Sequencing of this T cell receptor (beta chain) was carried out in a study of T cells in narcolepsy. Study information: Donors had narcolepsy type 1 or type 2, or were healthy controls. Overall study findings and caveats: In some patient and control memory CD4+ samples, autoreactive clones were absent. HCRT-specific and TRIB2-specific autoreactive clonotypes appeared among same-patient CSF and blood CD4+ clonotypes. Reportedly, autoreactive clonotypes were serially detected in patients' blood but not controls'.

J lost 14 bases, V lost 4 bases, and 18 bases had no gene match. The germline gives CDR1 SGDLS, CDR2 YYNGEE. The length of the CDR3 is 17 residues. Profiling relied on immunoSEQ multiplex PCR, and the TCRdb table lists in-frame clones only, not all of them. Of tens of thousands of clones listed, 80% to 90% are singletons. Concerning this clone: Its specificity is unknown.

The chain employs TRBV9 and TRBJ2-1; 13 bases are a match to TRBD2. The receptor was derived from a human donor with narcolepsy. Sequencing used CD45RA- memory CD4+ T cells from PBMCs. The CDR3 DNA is TGTGCCAGCAGCCCCCCCTGTCCGGGACTAGCGGGATCCAAGGAGTTCTTC. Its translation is CASSPPCPGLAGSKEFF.